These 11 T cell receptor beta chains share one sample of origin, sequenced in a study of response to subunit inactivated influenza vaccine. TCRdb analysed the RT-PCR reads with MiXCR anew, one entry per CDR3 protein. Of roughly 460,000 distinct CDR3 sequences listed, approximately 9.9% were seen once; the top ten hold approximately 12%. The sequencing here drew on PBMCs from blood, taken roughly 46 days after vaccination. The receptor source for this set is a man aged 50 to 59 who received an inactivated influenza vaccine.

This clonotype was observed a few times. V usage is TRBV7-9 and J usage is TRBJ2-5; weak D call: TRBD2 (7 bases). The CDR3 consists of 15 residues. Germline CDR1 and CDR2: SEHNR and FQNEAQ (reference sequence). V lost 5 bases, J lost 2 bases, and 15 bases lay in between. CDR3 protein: CASSPGEGIQETQYF. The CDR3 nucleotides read TGTGCCAGCAGCCCAGGGGAGGGTATACAAGAGACCCAGTACTTC.

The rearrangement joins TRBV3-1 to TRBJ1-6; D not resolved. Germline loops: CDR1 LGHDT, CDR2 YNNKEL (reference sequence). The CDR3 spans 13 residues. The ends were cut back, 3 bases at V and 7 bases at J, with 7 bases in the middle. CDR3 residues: CASSHPGNSPLHF. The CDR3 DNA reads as TGTGCCAGCAGCCACCCGGGGAATTCACCCCTCCACTTT.

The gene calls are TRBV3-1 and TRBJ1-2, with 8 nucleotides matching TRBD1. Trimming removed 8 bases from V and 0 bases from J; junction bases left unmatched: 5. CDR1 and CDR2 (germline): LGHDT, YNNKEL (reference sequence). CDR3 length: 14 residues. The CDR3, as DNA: TGTGCCAGCGGCCGGGACAGGTCTAACTATGGCTACACCTTC. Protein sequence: CASGRDRSNYGYTF.

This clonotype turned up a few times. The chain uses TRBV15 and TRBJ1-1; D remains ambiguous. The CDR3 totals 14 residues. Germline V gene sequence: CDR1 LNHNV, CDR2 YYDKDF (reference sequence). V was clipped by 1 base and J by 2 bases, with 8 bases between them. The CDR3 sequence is CATSRALGNTEAFF. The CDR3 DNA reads TGTGCCACCAGCAGAGCGTTGGGTAACACTGAAGCTTTCTTT. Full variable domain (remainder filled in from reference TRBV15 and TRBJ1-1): DAMVIQNPRYQVTQFGKPVTLSCSQTLNHNVMYWYQQKSSQAPKLLFHYYDKDFNNEADTPDNFQSRRPNTSFCFLDIRSPGLGDTAMYLCATSRALGNTEAFFGQGTRLTVV.

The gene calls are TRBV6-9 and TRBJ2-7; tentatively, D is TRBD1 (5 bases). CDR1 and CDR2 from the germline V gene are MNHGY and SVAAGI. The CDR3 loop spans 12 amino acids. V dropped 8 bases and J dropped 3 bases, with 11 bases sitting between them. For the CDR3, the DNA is TGTGCCAGCGGCAAAGGGGACTACGAGCAGTACTTC. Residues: CASGKGDYEQYF.

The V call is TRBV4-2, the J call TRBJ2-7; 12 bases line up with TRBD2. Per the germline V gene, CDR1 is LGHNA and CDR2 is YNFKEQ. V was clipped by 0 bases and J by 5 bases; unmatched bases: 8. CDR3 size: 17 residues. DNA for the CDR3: TGTGCCAGCAGCCAAGAAGCAACTAGCGGGAGGTTCCACGAGCAGTACTTC. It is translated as CASSQEATSGRFHEQYF.

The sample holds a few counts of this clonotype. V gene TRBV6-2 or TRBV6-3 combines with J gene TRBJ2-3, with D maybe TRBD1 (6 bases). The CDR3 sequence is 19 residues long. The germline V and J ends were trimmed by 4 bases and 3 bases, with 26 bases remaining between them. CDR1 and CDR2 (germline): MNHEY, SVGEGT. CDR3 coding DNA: TGTGCCAGCAGTTCACCTCTCCACTCAGGGGCTGCGAGAACAGATACGCAGTATTTT. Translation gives CASSSPLHSGAARTDTQYF.

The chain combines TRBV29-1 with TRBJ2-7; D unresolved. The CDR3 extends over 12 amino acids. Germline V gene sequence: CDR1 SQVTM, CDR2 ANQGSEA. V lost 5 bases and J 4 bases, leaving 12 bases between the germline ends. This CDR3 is CSVSRDGYEQYF. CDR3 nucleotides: TGCAGCGTTTCCCGTGACGGATACGAGCAGTACTTC.

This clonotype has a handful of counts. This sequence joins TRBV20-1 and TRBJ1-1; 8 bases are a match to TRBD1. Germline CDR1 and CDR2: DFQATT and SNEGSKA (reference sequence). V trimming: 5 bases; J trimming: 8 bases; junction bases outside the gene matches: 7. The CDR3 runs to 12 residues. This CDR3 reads CSAFQGATEAFF. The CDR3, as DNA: TGCAGTGCTTTCCAGGGGGCGACCGAAGCTTTCTTT.

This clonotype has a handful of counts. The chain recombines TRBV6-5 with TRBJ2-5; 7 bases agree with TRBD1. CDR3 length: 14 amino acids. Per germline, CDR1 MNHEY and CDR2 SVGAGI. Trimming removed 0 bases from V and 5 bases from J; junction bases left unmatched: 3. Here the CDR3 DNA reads TGTGCCAGCAGTTACTCGACAGGGAAGGAGACCCAGTACTTC. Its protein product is CASSYSTGKETQYF.

CDR3 amino acids: CASSGPGQGHYEQFF. The CDR3 DNA is TGTGCCAGCAGTGGGCCGGGACAGGGTCACTATGAGCAGTTCTTC. The V gene is TRBV12-3 or TRBV12-4, the J gene TRBJ2-1, with 9 bases matching TRBD1. This CDR3 is 15 amino acids long. The J segment lost 8 bases and the V segment lost 5 bases, leaving 10 bases of the junction unmatched.